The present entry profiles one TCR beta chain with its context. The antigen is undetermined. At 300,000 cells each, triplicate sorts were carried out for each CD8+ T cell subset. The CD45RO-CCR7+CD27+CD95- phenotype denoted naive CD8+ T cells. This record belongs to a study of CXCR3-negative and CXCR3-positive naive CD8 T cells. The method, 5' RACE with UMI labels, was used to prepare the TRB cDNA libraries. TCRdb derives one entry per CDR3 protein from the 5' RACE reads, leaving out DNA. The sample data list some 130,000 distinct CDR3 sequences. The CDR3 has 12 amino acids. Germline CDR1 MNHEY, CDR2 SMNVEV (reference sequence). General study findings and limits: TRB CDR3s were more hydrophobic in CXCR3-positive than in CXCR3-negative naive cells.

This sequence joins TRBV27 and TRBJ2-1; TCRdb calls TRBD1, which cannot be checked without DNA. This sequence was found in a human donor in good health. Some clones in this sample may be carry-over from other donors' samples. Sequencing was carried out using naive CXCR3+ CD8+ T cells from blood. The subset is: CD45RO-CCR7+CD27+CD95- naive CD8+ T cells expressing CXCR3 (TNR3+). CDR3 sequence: CASSLPGQGRFF.